Below, 20 T cell receptor beta chains from the same sample are listed, as sequenced in a study of vaccination and CD4 T cells after COVID-19. Which antigens these TCRs recognize remains unknown. Cultured CD4+ T-cell DNA underwent Oncomine TCR Beta short-read sequencing. TCRdb itself ran the PCR reads through MiXCR, one entry per CDR3 protein. The sample carries under 20,000 distinct CDR3 sequences, over 75% recorded once. Regarding treatment: approximately 10-day PBMC culture with coronavirus spike peptide pools or control peptides (ViraFEST assay). The source was CD4+ T cells from blood, cultured in vitro, collected after SARS-CoV-2 vaccination. All receptors derive from a human donor who received a COVID-19 vaccine.

The chain employs TRBV20-1 and TRBJ2-5; D is perhaps TRBD2 (5 bases). CDR1 is DFQATT, CDR2 SNEGSKA, per germline (reference sequence). CDR3 size: 15 residues. Between the trimmed V and J ends, which lost 6 bases and 0 bases, there was a span of 17 bases. The CDR3 loop reads CSARPSLRDQETQYF. CDR3 coding DNA: TGCAGTGCCCGACCTAGCTTGAGGGACCAAGAGACCCAGTACTTC.

In this sample, this clonotype turned up once. The chain couples TRBV2 to TRBJ2-3; D is unclear. This CDR3 has 11 amino acids. V lost 4 bases and J lost 5, with 4 bases in between. Germline V gives CDR1 SNHLY, CDR2 FYNNEI. The CDR3 region has the DNA TGTGCCAGCAGTGCTAGAGATACGCAGTATTTT. Its translation is CASSARDTQYF.

The chain couples TRBV24-1 to TRBJ1-2, with D maybe TRBD1 (5 bases). From germline, CDR1 is KGHDR and CDR2 SFDVKD. Trimming took off 5 bases at V and 0 bases at J, with 15 bases between the two ends. This CDR3 has 16 residues. As DNA, the CDR3 is TGTGCCACCAGTGGGGACGAGGCCAAGACTAACTATGGCTACACCTTC. Translation: CATSGDEAKTNYGYTF.

CDR3 coding DNA: TGTGCCAGCAGCCGAATGACAGGGCACTCTGGAAACACCATATATTTT. Translating it yields CASSRMTGHSGNTIYF. The chain uses TRBV6-1 and TRBJ1-3; 7 bases are a match to TRBD1. V lost 6 bases, J lost 0 bases, and 8 bases stayed unmatched. The germline V gene encodes CDR1 MNHNS and CDR2 SASEGT. This CDR3 is built from 16 residues.

V and J are TRBV30 and TRBJ1-1; 8 nucleotides line up with TRBD1. CDR3 length: 17 amino acids. Per germline, CDR1 GTSNPN and CDR2 SVGIG (reference sequence). Germline trimming cut 5 bases from V and 6 bases from J; bases unmatched to any gene: 20. Here the CDR3 reads CAWAAPLQGARGAEAFF. CDR3 sequence (DNA): TGTGCCTGGGCCGCCCCTCTGCAGGGGGCCCGGGGAGCTGAAGCTTTCTTT.

The rearrangement links TRBV12-3 or TRBV12-4 to TRBJ1-2; TRBD1 agrees at 9 bases. CDR3 length: 14 residues. Germline trimming cut 4 bases from V and 3 bases from J; bases unmatched to any gene: 3. The CDR3 here is CASSSGQGYYGYTF. CDR3 nucleotide sequence: TGTGCCAGCAGTTCGGGACAGGGATACTATGGCTACACCTTC.

CDR3 sequence (DNA): TGCGCCAGCGGTCCGGTCTCTAACTATGGCTACACCTTC. It specifies CASGPVSNYGYTF. The V and J genes are TRBV10-2 and TRBJ1-2; D is uncertain. Germline V gene data show CDR1 as WSHSY and CDR2 as SAAADI. CDR3 length equals 13 residues. The V end was cut by 8 bases, the J end by 0 bases, with 10 bases between.

The rearrangement uses TRBV2 and TRBJ1-2, with D possibly being TRBD1 (5 bases). This CDR3 region has 13 residues. Between the trimmed V and J ends, which lost 2 bases and 6 bases, there was a span of 10 bases. Germline assignment: CDR1 SNHLY and CDR2 FYNNEI. The CDR3 here is CASSESGGNGYTF. The CDR3, as DNA: TGTGCCAGCAGTGAATCGGGGGGAAATGGCTACACCTTC.

The V call is TRBV6-1, the J call TRBJ1-5, with no clear D. The V gene lost 6 bases and the J gene lost 4 bases, with 7 bases spanning the gap. Germline CDR1 is MNHNS and CDR2 is SASEGT. CDR3 size: 12 residues. CDR3 bases: TGTGCCAGCAGCCGGAATAATCAGCCCCAGCATTTT. Translated, it gives CASSRNNQPQHF.

The gene calls are TRBV19 and TRBJ2-5; D is ambiguous. There are 13 residues in the CDR3. V was cut by 5 bases and J by 5 bases, with 12 bases left in between. Germline V gene lookup returns CDR1 LNHDA and CDR2 SQIVND (reference sequence). The CDR3 nucleotides read TGTGCCAGTAGTCCCCCGCAGTGGGAGACCCAGTACTTC. Its translation is CASSPPQWETQYF.

This clonotype was counted a few times. The chain has TRBV6-5 and TRBJ1-5; 10 positions match TRBD1. There are 17 residues in the CDR3. J lost 6 bases, V lost 2 bases, and 10 bases had no gene match. Germline-derived CDR1 and CDR2 are MNHEY and SVGAGI. DNA of the CDR3: TGTGCCAGCAGTTACCCTTCCGACAGGGGGCTGGGTCAGCCCCAGCATTTT. Translation: CASSYPSDRGLGQPQHF.

This clonotype showed up just once. This sequence joins TRBV2 and TRBJ2-5; 8 bases fit TRBD1. Trimming took 6 bases from V and 6 from J; bases not matched to a gene: 9. This CDR3 comprises 14 residues. Per germline, CDR1 SNHLY and CDR2 FYNNEI. The CDR3 nucleotides read TGTGCCAGCAGCCCGGACAGGGCGAGGAAGACCCAGTACTTC. The encoded protein is CASSPDRARKTQYF.

CDR3 nucleotides: TGTGCCAGCAGCCCCGACGCCCTAGCGGGGGGATACCAAGAGACCCAGTACTTC. Protein sequence: CASSPDALAGGYQETQYF. J is TRBJ2-5 and V is TRBV11-3, with 11 nucleotides matching TRBD2. Germline CDR1 SGHNT, CDR2 YENEEA. Unmatched junction bases numbered 11, after V lost 5 bases and J lost 0 bases. This CDR3 has 18 residues.

The V gene is TRBV10-2, the J gene TRBJ1-5; 10 bases are shared with TRBD1. Per germline, CDR1 WSHSY and CDR2 SAAADI. The V and J ends lost 3 bases and 3 bases, in that order; junction bases with no gene match: 8. This CDR3 spans 17 amino acids. The CDR3, as DNA: TGCGCCAGCAGTGATCGTCCGGGACAGGGGTTCAATCAGCCCCAGCATTTT. The encoded protein is CASSDRPGQGFNQPQHF.

The chain joins TRBV23-1 to TRBJ2-1; D perhaps matches TRBD1 (5 bases). TRBV23-1 is sorted into the ORF group, with uncertain function. This CDR3 contains 16 residues. The ends were cut back, 4 bases at V and 2 bases at J, with 15 bases in the middle. CDR3 sequence: CASSLSSREPYNEQFF. The CDR3 nucleotides are TGCGCCAGCAGTCTCAGTAGCAGGGAACCCTACAATGAGCAGTTCTTC.

This chain uses TRBV5-4 with TRBJ1-2; D not certain. Trimming pared 5 bases from V and 4 bases from J, leaving 18 bases between. The CDR3 extends over 15 amino acids. Germline V gives CDR1 SGHNT, CDR2 YYREEE (reference sequence). CDR3 DNA: TGTGCCAGCAGTTGGACCCTTTCGGGCACCTATGGCTACACCTTC. It codes for CASSWTLSGTYGYTF.

This chain links TRBV6-1 with TRBJ1-5; a possible D gene is TRBD1 (6 bases). Germline CDR1 and CDR2: MNHNS and SASEGT. The length of the CDR3 is 16 residues. Trimming removed 3 bases at V and 3 bases at J, with 15 bases between. CDR3 sequence reads: CASSDSKRGDNQPQHF. In DNA form, the CDR3 reads TGTGCCAGCAGTGATTCCAAAAGGGGGGACAATCAGCCCCAGCATTTT.

The chain is built from TRBV19 and TRBJ1-5, with 7 nucleotides matching TRBD1. Trimming took 9 bases from V and 1 from J; bases not matched to a gene: 6. There are 14 residues in the CDR3. Germline V gives CDR1 LNHDA, CDR2 SQIVND (reference sequence). The CDR3: CASQGGVSNQPQHF. CDR3 in DNA: TGTGCCAGCCAGGGGGGCGTGAGCAATCAGCCCCAGCATTTT.

The chain has TRBV5-1 and TRBJ1-2; 7 bases map to TRBD1. CDR1 and CDR2 from the germline V gene are SGHRS and YFSETQ. The CDR3 is made up of 13 amino acids. J lost 6 bases, V lost 0 bases, and 2 bases had no gene match. The CDR3 loop reads CASSLVTGNGYTF. The CDR3 DNA reads as TGCGCCAGCAGCTTGGTGACAGGGAATGGCTACACCTTC. The whole variable domain, remainder taken from reference TRBV5-1 and TRBJ1-2, is KAGVTQTPRYLIKTRGQQVTLSCSPISGHRSVSWYQQTPGQGLQFLFEYFSETQRNKGNFPGRFSGRQFSNSRSEMNVSTLELGDSALYLCASSLVTGNGYTFGSGTRLTVV.

The chain carries TRBV19 and TRBJ2-3, with 7 bases lining up with TRBD1. The germline gives CDR1 LNHDA, CDR2 SQIVND (reference sequence). The CDR3 consists of 15 residues. Trimming took 3 bases from V and 1 from J; bases not matched to a gene: 4. DNA of the CDR3: TGTGCCAGTAGTATGTCAGGGGGAGGCACAGATACGCAGTATTTT. It translates to CASSMSGGGTDTQYF.